The 21 T cell receptor beta chains listed next were all sequenced from one sample in a study of patients and donors after allogeneic stem cell transplantation. TCRdb reprocessed the RT-PCR reads via MiXCR and lists one record per CDR3 protein. The table records 390,000 or so distinct CDR3 sequences, more than 15% of them present only once. Source material: blood, either unsorted or a sorted T cell fraction (not recorded which). Receptors originate from a human donor who was either an allogeneic HSCT recipient or a stem cell or donor lymphocyte infusion donor (not recorded which). It is not recorded whose cells these are; they may come from a transplant donor.

The table lists this clonotype with a few counts. The chain carries TRBV12-3 or TRBV12-4 and TRBJ1-1; D remains ambiguous. The V gene lost 3 bases and the J gene lost 4 bases, with 15 bases spanning the gap. The CDR3 covers 15 residues. CDR3 residues: CASSFGPPITTEAFF. Written as DNA, the CDR3 is TGTGCCAGCAGTTTTGGGCCCCCTATAACCACTGAAGCTTTCTTT.

This clonotype was detected ten times or more. This chain connects TRBV10-3 to TRBJ1-2, with TRBD1 as a possible D gene (6 bases). Trimming removed 2 bases from V and 5 bases from J, with 12 bases in between. The CDR3 covers 14 residues. CDR1 ENHRY and CDR2 SYGVKD come from the germline V gene. The CDR3 DNA reads as TGTGCCATCAGTGAGGGCCAGGGGAGTTATGGCTACACCTTC. Its protein is CAISEGQGSYGYTF.

The genes are TRBV20-1 and TRBJ2-3, with 11 bases fitting TRBD2. Trimming removed 2 bases from V and 0 bases from J; junction bases left unmatched: 1. The CDR3 contains 15 residues. The germline V gene has CDR1 DFQATT and CDR2 SNEGSKA (reference sequence). CDR3 residues: CSARRLAGSTDTQYF. The DNA for the CDR3 is TGCAGTGCTAGACGACTAGCGGGGAGCACAGATACGCAGTATTTT.

The V gene is TRBV7-9, the J gene TRBJ2-7; a weak D match, TRBD1 (5 bases). Looked up from germline, CDR1 is SEHNR and CDR2 is FQNEAQ (reference sequence). The CDR3 consists of 15 residues. Trimming took off 2 bases at V and 0 bases at J, with 11 bases between the two ends. CDR3 amino acids: CASSLMAGPSYEQYF. In DNA, the CDR3 is TGTGCCAGCAGCTTAATGGCAGGGCCCTCCTACGAGCAGTACTTC. Complete variable domain (other parts from reference TRBV7-9 and TRBJ2-7): DTGVSQNPRHKITKRGQNVTFRCDPISEHNRLYWYRQTLGQGPEFLTYFQNEAQLEKSRLLSDRFSAERPKGSFSTLEIQRTEQGDSAMYLCASSLMAGPSYEQYFGPGTRLTVT.

The sample holds a few counts of this clonotype. V is TRBV20-1 and J is TRBJ1-1, with unresolved D. This CDR3 is 13 amino acids long. CDR1 is DFQATT and CDR2 is SNEGSKA in the germline V gene (reference sequence). V shed 0 bases and J shed 4 bases, with 9 bases lying between them. DNA for the CDR3: TGCAGTGCTAGAGATGGAAGAGGCACTGAAGCTTTCTTT. It codes for CSARDGRGTEAFF.

The genes are TRBV6-5 and TRBJ2-1; D is perhaps TRBD1 (6 bases). The CDR3 totals 16 residues. The ends were cut back, 2 bases at V and 3 bases at J, with 14 bases in the middle. Germline CDR1 is MNHEY and CDR2 is SVGAGI. CDR3 DNA: TGTGCCAGCAGTTACGGGGTAGGGGGTAGCTACAATGAGCAGTTCTTC. This translates into CASSYGVGGSYNEQFF.

This clonotype was seen only a few times. The rearrangement links TRBV7-3 to TRBJ2-1; D ambiguous. The CDR3 length is 14 residues. Per the germline V gene, CDR1 is SGHTA and CDR2 is FQGTGA. V gave up 1 base and J gave up 5 bases, with 9 bases separating them. The CDR3 here is CASSLRYGDNEQFF. CDR3 nucleotides: TGTGCCAGCAGCTTAAGGTACGGTGACAATGAGCAGTTCTTC.

The chain couples TRBV4-1 to TRBJ2-1; tentatively, D is TRBD2 (6 bases). V was trimmed by 4 bases and J by 2 bases, leaving 12 bases between them. The CDR3 contains 15 residues. Germline CDR1 MGHRA, CDR2 YSYEKL. The CDR3 DNA follows: TGCGCCAGCAGCCCCCGGGACTGGACCTACAATGAGCAGTTCTTC. Its translation: CASSPRDWTYNEQFF.

The sample holds a few counts of this clonotype. This chain uses TRBV7-9 with TRBJ2-7; D may be TRBD2 (6 bases). The CDR3 covers 14 residues. Germline V gives CDR1 SEHNR, CDR2 FQNEAQ (reference sequence). The V end was cut by 2 bases, the J end by 3 bases, with 11 bases between. The CDR3 region is CASSLNGTYYEQYF. Written as DNA, the CDR3 is TGTGCCAGCAGCTTAAACGGGACTTACTACGAGCAGTACTTC.

The chain combines TRBV20-1 with TRBJ1-1; 8 nucleotides match TRBD1. The trim removed 5 bases at V and 1 base at J, leaving 3 bases unmatched. CDR1 is DFQATT, CDR2 SNEGSKA, per germline (reference sequence). The CDR3 contains 13 residues. CDR3 in amino acids: CSASRGRNTEAFF. CDR3 DNA sequence: TGCAGTGCTTCCAGGGGGCGGAACACTGAAGCTTTCTTT.

The chain combines TRBV25-1 with TRBJ1-1, with D perhaps TRBD1 (6 bases). CDR1 MGHDK and CDR2 SYGVNS come from the germline V gene. The CDR3 is 12 amino acids. V was trimmed by 9 bases and J by 10 bases, leaving 18 bases between them. The CDR3, as DNA: TGTGCCAGTTCAAACTGGGGGCGCGGAGCTTTCTTT. As protein: CASSNWGRGAFF.

This clonotype is deemed medium-sized. The CDR3 spells CASSQAVDQYF. The CDR3 region has the DNA TGTGCCAGCAGCCAGGCCGTCGACCAGTACTTC. This chain connects TRBV7-2 to TRBJ2-5, with D unclear. Germline lookup yields CDR1 SGHTA and CDR2 FQGNSA. V shed 5 bases and J shed 10 bases, with 11 bases lying between them. The CDR3 extends over 11 amino acids.

The chain carries TRBV18 and TRBJ2-7; 8 bases align to TRBD1. Germline CDR1 KGHSH, CDR2 LQKENI. V lost 2 bases to trimming and J lost 6 bases; unmatched junction nucleotides: 15. There are 17 residues in the CDR3. CDR3 DNA sequence: TGTGCCAGCTCACCAGCCGACAGGGGACCTCTCCGAGTCGAGCAGTACTTC. This sequence encodes CASSPADRGPLRVEQYF.

The gene calls are TRBV6-1 and TRBJ2-1, with TRBD1 as a possible D gene (5 bases). This CDR3 contains 12 residues. V was pared by 7 bases and J by 5 bases, with 9 bases between. Germline-derived CDR1 and CDR2 are MNHNS and SASEGT. CDR3 coding DNA: TGTGCCAGCATGACAGAAAACAATGAGCAGTTCTTC. This translates into CASMTENNEQFF.

In its sample, this clonotype was seen many times. V usage is TRBV5-1 and J usage is TRBJ2-1, with 10 bases identical to TRBD2. The CDR3 covers 16 residues. The V and J ends lost 0 bases and 6 bases, in that order; junction bases with no gene match: 6. CDR1 is SGHRS, CDR2 YFSETQ, per germline. CDR3 in amino acids: CASSLARTSGGNEQFF. As DNA, the CDR3 is TGCGCCAGCAGCTTGGCCAGGACTAGCGGTGGCAATGAGCAGTTCTTC.

This clonotype appeared a few times. The chain joins TRBV5-1 to TRBJ1-1; 8 positions agree with TRBD1. The CDR3 sequence is 14 residues long. The germline V gene encodes CDR1 SGHRS and CDR2 YFSETQ. The J segment lost 1 base and the V segment lost 4 bases, leaving 3 bases of the junction unmatched. CDR3 DNA: TGCGCCAGCAGCGTGGACAGGGCGAACACTGAAGCTTTCTTT. This encodes CASSVDRANTEAFF.

This clonotype was counted a few times. The chain carries TRBV10-3 and TRBJ2-3; the D gene could be TRBD1 or TRBD2 (5 bases each). The CDR3 has 15 residues. Germline CDR1 and CDR2: ENHRY and SYGVKD. V dropped 0 bases and J dropped 7 bases, with 14 bases sitting between them. The CDR3 region is CAISESTVSGNTQYF. The CDR3 DNA follows: TGTGCCATCAGTGAGTCGACAGTATCCGGGAATACGCAGTATTTT.

The table lists this clonotype with a few counts. The chain recombines TRBV5-1 with TRBJ1-1; TRBD1 matches 7 bases. CDR3 length equals 13 residues. Trimming cost V 4 bases and J 10 bases; bases outside gene matches: 10. Germline assignment: CDR1 SGHRS and CDR2 YFSETQ. CDR3 sequence (DNA): TGCGCCAGCAGCGTACAGGGGTTGGTCGCAGCTTTCTTT. This codes for CASSVQGLVAAFF.

This clonotype was observed a few times. The chain carries TRBV7-6 and TRBJ2-3; 7 positions match TRBD1. With V trimmed by 5 bases and J by 3 bases, 14 bases remained unmatched. The CDR3 contains 17 residues. The V gene's germline CDR1 is SGHVS and CDR2 FNYEAQ. CDR3 sequence: CASSPYRGRRRTDTQYF. CDR3 DNA sequence: TGTGCCAGCAGCCCCTATAGGGGGCGGAGGCGAACAGATACGCAGTATTTT.

This clonotype appeared a few times. The chain joins TRBV6-1 to TRBJ1-1; TRBD1 might be the D (6 bases). V was cut by 7 bases and J by 1 base, with 13 bases left in between. Germline CDR1 MNHNS, CDR2 SASEGT. The CDR3 consists of 14 residues. DNA of the CDR3: TGTGCCAGCAAAACAGGGAGGGAGAACACTGAAGCTTTCTTT. This codes for CASKTGRENTEAFF.

This clonotype has more than one count but fewer than ten. This chain uses TRBV4-1 with TRBJ2-7; 8 bases line up with TRBD2. Germline V gives CDR1 MGHRA, CDR2 YSYEKL. This CDR3 contains 15 residues. The V and J ends lost 4 bases and 6 bases, in that order; junction bases with no gene match: 11. The CDR3 here is CASSPMTSAIFEQYF. In nucleotides, the CDR3 is TGCGCCAGCAGCCCGATGACTAGCGCGATTTTCGAGCAGTACTTC.